These 3 T cell receptor beta chains share one sample of origin, sequenced in a study of cytomegalovirus exposure and HLA in healthy donors. The PCR ran on 60 Vbeta and 13 Jbeta primers. Sequencing was performed with immunoSEQ multiplex PCR; in TCRdb, only in-frame clones are kept and a portion is missing. The sample has 90,000 to 120,000 clones; roughly 76% are singletons. Input material: PBMCs. The receptors stem from a man younger than 35 in good health and CMV-seronegative.

V gene TRBV9 combines with J gene TRBJ2-3, with 7 positions matching TRBD2. V gave up 0 bases and J gave up 3 bases; unmatched junction bases: 7. CDR1 is SGDLS and CDR2 is YYNGEE in the germline V gene. The CDR3 has 16 residues. DNA of the CDR3: TGTGCCAGCAGCGTAGCCTCGGGGAGGGTGACAGATACGCAGTATTTT. Encoded protein: CASSVASGRVTDTQYF.

V is TRBV19 and J is TRBJ2-7, with a weak D call TRBD2 (6 bases). The CDR3 is 14 amino acids. Trimming took 5 bases from V and 3 from J, leaving 14 bases between them. CDR1 LNHDA and CDR2 SQIVND come from the germline V gene (reference sequence). The CDR3 protein is CASSLPGAVYEQYF. Here the CDR3 DNA reads TGTGCCAGTAGTCTTCCGGGAGCGGTCTACGAGCAGTACTTC.

The gene calls are TRBV27 and TRBJ1-6, with 11 bases aligning to TRBD1. Germline V CDR1 and CDR2: MNHEY, SMNVEV (reference sequence). The V and J ends lost 4 bases and 6 bases, in that order; junction bases with no gene match: 11. There are 18 residues in the CDR3. CDR3 amino acids: CASSSTWTGGASNSPLHF. DNA of the CDR3: TGTGCCAGCAGTTCCACTTGGACAGGGGGCGCCTCTAATTCACCCCTCCACTTT.